This record looks at one T cell receptor (beta chain) sequence and its context. The germline V gene has CDR1 PRHDT and CDR2 FYEKMQ (reference sequence). CDR3 size: 15 residues. 5' RACE that incorporated UMI labels was used to prepare the TRB cDNA libraries. TCRdb re-called the 5' RACE reads and catalogs CDR3 proteins one per entry, DNA excluded. The sample table includes 70,000 to 95,000 distinct CDR3 sequences. The data derive from a study of CXCR3-negative and CXCR3-positive naive CD8 T cells. The clonotype comes from a human donor in good health. Some clones in this sample may be carry-over from other donors' samples. The genes are TRBV13 and TRBJ1-1; lacking DNA, the TRBD1 call made by TCRdb goes unchecked. Input material: naive CXCR3- CD8+ T cells from blood. The subset was: CD45RO-CCR7+CD27+CD95- naive CD8+ T cells lacking CXCR3 (TNR3-). The CDR3: CASSLVISGGTEAFF.